The 5 T cell receptor beta chains reported below all come from one sample, sequenced in a study of cytomegalovirus exposure and HLA in healthy donors. The PCR contained 60 Vbeta and 13 Jbeta primers. The data were produced by immunoSEQ multiplex PCR, yet TCRdb's version contains in-frame clones alone and is incomplete. This table holds roughly 150,000 clones, about 64% found once. Input material: PBMCs. Receptors were obtained from a young woman in good health and CMV-seropositive.

The V and J genes are TRBV28 and TRBJ1-1, with D tentatively TRBD1 (5 bases). The CDR3 runs to 17 residues. The V end was cut by 6 bases, the J end by 2 bases, with 22 bases between. The germline gives CDR1 MDHEN, CDR2 SYDVKM. DNA for the CDR3: TGTGCCAGCAGCCCCGAGTCAATAGGGGCAGACAACACTGAAGCTTTCTTT. It specifies CASSPESIGADNTEAFF. Complete variable domain (other parts from reference TRBV28 and TRBJ1-1): DVKVTQSSRYLVKRTGEKVFLECVQDMDHENMFWYRQDPGLGLRLIYFSYDVKMKEKGDIPEGYSVSREKKERFSLILESASTNQTSMYLCASSPESIGADNTEAFFGQGTRLTVV.

The chain has TRBV11-2 and TRBJ1-2, with no clear D. Per germline, CDR1 SGHAT and CDR2 FQNNGV. V lost 1 base and J 0 bases, leaving 6 bases between the germline ends. The CDR3 is made up of 14 amino acids. CDR3 sequence reads: CASSLARANYGYTF. In nucleotides, the CDR3 is TGTGCCAGCAGCTTAGCACGGGCTAACTATGGCTACACCTTC.

This clone was detected only a few times. The chain carries TRBV7-9 and TRBJ1-2, with no clear D. V was pared by 1 base and J by 6 bases, with 15 bases between. The V gene's germline CDR1 is SEHNR and CDR2 FQNEAQ (reference sequence). The CDR3 contains 15 residues. This chain's CDR3 is CASSLESAAVHGYTF. CDR3 nucleotides: TGTGCCAGCAGCTTAGAGTCCGCCGCAGTTCATGGCTACACCTTC.

The J gene is TRBJ1-5, the V gene TRBV7-9; D may be TRBD1 (6 bases). The germline gives CDR1 SEHNR, CDR2 FQNEAQ (reference sequence). CDR3 size: 12 residues. Trimming took off 11 bases at V and 3 bases at J, with 11 bases between the two ends. This CDR3 reads CAVNRDNQPQHF. CDR3 nucleotide sequence: TGTGCCGTAAACAGGGACAATCAGCCCCAGCATTTT.

This chain joins TRBV21-1 and TRBJ2-5; TRBD1, the table's D call, was not compared with the DNA. TRBV21-1 is a pseudogene locus. The CDR3 covers 20 residues. CDR3 loop: CASSKSRQRAPGQKQETQYF. The CDR3 DNA follows: TGTGCCAGCAGCAAAAGCAGACAAAGGGCTCCGGGACAAAAGCAAGAGACCCAGTACTTC.